The sequence of this T cell receptor beta chain was determined in a study of blood T cell repertoires in COVID-19. Looking at the study overall: In each case, the material was cDNA or gDNA derived from T cells, B-cell-depleted T cells, or PBMCs.

Sequenced by immunoSEQ multiplex PCR; TCRdb stores in-frame clones only, minus some. This table has fewer than 300,000 clones, more than 75% appearing once. The J segment lost 4 bases and the V segment lost 6 bases, leaving 8 bases of the junction unmatched. The CDR3 length is 15 residues. Germline V CDR1 and CDR2: MNHNS, SASEGT. The source is a woman in her 40s who had recovered from COVID-19. The sequenced sample consisted of peripheral blood. The chain carries TRBV6-1 and TRBJ1-1, with TRBD1 identical over 10 bases. The CDR3 nucleotides are TGTGCCAGCAGCGGTGGAGGGACAGGGGCCACTGAAGCTTTCTTT. Its translation: CASSGGGTGATEAFF.